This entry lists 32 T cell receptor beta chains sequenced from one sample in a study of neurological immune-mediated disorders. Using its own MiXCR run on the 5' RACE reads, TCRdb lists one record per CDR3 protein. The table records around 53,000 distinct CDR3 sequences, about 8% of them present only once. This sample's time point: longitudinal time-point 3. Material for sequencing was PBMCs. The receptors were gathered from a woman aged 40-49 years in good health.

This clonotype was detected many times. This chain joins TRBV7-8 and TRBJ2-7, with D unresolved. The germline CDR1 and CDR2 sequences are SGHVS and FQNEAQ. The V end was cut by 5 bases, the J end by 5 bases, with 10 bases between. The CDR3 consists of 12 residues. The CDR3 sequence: CASSPGINEQYF. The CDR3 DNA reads TGTGCCAGCAGCCCTGGAATCAACGAGCAGTACTTC. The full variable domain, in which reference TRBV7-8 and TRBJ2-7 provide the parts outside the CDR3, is GAGVSQSPRYKVAKRGQDVALRCDPISGHVSLFWYQQALGQGPEFLTYFQNEAQLDKSGLPSDRFFAERPEGSVSTLKIQRTQQEDSAVYLCASSPGINEQYFGPGTRLTVT.

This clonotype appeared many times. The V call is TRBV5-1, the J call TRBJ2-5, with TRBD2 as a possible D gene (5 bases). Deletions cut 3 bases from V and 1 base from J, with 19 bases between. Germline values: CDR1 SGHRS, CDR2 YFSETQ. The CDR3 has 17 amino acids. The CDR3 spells CASSWPGEVVVQETQYF. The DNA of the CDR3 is TGCGCCAGCAGCTGGCCCGGGGAAGTAGTAGTCCAAGAGACCCAGTACTTC.

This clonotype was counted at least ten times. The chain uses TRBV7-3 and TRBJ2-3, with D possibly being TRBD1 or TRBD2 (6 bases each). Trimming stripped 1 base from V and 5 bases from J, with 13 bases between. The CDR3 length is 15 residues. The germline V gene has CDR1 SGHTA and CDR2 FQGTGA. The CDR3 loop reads CASSLNGGQGDTQYF. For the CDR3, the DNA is TGTGCCAGCAGCTTAAACGGGGGCCAGGGAGATACGCAGTATTTT.

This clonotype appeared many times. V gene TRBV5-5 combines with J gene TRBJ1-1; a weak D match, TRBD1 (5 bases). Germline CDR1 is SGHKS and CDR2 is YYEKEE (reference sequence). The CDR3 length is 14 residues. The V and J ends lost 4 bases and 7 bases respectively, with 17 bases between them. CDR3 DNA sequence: TGTGCCAGCAGCCTGGGGCCTCCGATGGGTGAAGCTTTCTTT. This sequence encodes CASSLGPPMGEAFF.

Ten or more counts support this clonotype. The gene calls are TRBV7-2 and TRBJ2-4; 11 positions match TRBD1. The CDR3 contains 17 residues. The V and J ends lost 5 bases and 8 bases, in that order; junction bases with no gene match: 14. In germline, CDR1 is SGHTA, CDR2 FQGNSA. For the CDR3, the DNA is TGTGCCAGCAGCCCCCGTGCCACGGGACAGGGGGGAGACATTCAGTACTTC. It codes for CASSPRATGQGGDIQYF.

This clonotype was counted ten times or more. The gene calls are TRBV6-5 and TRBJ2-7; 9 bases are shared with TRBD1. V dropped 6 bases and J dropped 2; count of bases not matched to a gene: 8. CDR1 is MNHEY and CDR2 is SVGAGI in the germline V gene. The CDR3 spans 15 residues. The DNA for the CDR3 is TGTGCCAGCAGCGGAGGACAGGGGCACCCCTACGAGCAGTACTTC. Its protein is CASSGGQGHPYEQYF.

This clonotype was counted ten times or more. CDR3 region: CSAPSQAGGLREQYF. Written as DNA, the CDR3 is TGCAGTGCTCCATCTCAAGCGGGAGGGCTGAGGGAGCAGTACTTC. The chain is built from TRBV20-1 and TRBJ2-7; 10 positions match TRBD2. Germline CDR1 reads DFQATT; CDR2 reads SNEGSKA (reference sequence). The CDR3 is made up of 15 amino acids. V was clipped by 5 bases and J by 7 bases; unmatched bases: 14.

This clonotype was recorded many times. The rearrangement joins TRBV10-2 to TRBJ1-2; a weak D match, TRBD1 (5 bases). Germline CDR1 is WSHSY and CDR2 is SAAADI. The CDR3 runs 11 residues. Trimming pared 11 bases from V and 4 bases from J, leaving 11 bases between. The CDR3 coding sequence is TGCGCCTCCGGGGCTGGCTATGGCTACACCTTC. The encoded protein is CASGAGYGYTF.

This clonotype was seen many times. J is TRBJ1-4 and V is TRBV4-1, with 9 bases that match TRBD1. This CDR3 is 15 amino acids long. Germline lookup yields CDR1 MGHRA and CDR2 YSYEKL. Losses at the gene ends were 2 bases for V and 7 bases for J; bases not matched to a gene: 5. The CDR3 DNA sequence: TGCGCCAGCAGCCAACGGACAGGGGCGGGTGAAAAACTGTTTTTT. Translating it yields CASSQRTGAGEKLFF.

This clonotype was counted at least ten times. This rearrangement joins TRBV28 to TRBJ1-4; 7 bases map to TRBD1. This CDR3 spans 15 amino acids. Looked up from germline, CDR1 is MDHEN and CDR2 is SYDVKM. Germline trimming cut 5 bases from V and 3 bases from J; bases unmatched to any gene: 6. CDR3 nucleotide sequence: TGTGCCAGCAGTCCCCCGGGACAGTCTAATGAAAAACTGTTTTTT. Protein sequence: CASSPPGQSNEKLFF. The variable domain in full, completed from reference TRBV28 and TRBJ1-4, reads DVKVTQSSRYLVKRTGEKVFLECVQDMDHENMFWYRQDPGLGLRLIYFSYDVKMKEKGDIPEGYSVSREKKERFSLILESASTNQTSMYLCASSPPGQSNEKLFFGSGTQLSVL.

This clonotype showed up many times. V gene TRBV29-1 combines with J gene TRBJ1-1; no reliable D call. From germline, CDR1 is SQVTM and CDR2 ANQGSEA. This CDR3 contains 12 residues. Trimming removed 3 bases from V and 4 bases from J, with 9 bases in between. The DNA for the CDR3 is TGCAGCGTTGACTATGTTTTCACTGAAGCTTTCTTT. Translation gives CSVDYVFTEAFF.

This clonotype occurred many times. DNA of the CDR3: TGTGCCAGCGCCCCTTACATCAATGAGCAGTTCTTC. Its translation is CASAPYINEQFF. The genes are TRBV6-1 and TRBJ2-1; D unclear. The CDR3 runs 12 residues. Trimming stripped 8 bases from V and 6 bases from J, with 11 bases between. Germline CDR1 and CDR2: MNHNS and SASEGT.

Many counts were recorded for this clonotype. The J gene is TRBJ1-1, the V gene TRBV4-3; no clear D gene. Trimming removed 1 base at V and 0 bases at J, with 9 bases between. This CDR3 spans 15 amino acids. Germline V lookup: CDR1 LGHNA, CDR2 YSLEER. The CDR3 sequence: CASSQGAALNTEAFF. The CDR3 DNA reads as TGCGCCAGCAGCCAAGGGGCAGCATTGAACACTGAAGCTTTCTTT.

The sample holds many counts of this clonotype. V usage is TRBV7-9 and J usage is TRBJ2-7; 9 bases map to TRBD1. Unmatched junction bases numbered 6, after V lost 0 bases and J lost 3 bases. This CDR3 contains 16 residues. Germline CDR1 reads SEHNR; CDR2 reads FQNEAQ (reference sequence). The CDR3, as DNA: TGTGCCAGCAGCTTAGCCCAAGGGACAGGGAGCTACGAGCAGTACTTC. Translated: CASSLAQGTGSYEQYF.

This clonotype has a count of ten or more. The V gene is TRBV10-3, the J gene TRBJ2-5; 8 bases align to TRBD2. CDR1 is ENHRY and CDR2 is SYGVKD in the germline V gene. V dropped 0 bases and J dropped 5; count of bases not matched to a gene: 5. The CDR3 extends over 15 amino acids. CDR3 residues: CAISESVVAGETQYF. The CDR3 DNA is TGTGCCATCAGTGAGTCGGTTGTAGCGGGGGAGACCCAGTACTTC.

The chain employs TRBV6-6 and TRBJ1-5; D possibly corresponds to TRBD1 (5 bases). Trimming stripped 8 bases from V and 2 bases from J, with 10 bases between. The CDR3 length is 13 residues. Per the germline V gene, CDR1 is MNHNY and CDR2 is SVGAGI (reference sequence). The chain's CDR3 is CASGASRNQPQHF. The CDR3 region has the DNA TGTGCCAGCGGGGCGAGCCGCAATCAGCCCCAGCATTTT.

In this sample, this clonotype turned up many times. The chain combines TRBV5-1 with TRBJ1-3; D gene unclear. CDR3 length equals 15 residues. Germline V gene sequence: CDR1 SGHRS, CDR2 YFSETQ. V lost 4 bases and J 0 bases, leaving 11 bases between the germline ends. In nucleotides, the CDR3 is TGCGCCAGCAGCGTGGACGGCAGCTCTGGAAACACCATATATTTT. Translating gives CASSVDGSSGNTIYF.

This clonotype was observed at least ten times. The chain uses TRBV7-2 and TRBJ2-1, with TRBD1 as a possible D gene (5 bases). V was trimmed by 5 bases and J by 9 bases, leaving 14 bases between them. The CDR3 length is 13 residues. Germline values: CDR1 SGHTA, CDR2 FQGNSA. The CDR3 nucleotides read TGTGCCAGCAGCGTAGGCGCTAGGGGTGAGCAGTTCTTC. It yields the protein CASSVGARGEQFF.

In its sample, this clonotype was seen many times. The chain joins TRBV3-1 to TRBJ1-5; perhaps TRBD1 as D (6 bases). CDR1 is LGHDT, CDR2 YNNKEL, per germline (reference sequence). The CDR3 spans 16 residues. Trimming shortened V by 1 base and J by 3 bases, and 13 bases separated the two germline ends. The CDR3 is CASSQGGGGNNQPQHF. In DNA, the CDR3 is TGTGCCAGCAGCCAAGGCGGCGGGGGCAACAATCAGCCCCAGCATTTT.

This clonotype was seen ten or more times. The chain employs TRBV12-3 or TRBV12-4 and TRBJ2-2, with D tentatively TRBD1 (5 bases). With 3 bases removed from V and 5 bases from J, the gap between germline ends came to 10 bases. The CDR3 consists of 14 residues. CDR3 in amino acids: CASSFGRATGELFF. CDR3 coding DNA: TGTGCCAGCAGTTTTGGCAGGGCGACCGGGGAGCTGTTTTTT.

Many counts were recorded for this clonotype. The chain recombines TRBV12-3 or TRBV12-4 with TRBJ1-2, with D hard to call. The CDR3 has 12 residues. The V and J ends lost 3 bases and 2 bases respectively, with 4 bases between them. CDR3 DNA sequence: TGTGCCAGCAGTTTGGGGAACTATGGCTACACCTTC. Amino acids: CASSLGNYGYTF.

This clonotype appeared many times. In DNA form, the CDR3 reads TGTGCCGGGGGGATGCGGGATCGGGATACGCAGTATTTT. This encodes CAGGMRDRDTQYF. This rearrangement joins TRBV2 to TRBJ2-3; maybe TRBD2 (6 bases). V gave up 11 bases and J gave up 6 bases, with 18 bases separating them. The CDR3 length is 13 residues. Germline lookup yields CDR1 SNHLY and CDR2 FYNNEI.

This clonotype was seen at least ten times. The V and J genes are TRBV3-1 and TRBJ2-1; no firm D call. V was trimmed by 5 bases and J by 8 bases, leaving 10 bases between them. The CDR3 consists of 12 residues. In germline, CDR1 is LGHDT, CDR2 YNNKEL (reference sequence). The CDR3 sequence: CASSISPYEQFF. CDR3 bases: TGTGCCAGCAGCATAAGCCCATATGAGCAGTTCTTC.

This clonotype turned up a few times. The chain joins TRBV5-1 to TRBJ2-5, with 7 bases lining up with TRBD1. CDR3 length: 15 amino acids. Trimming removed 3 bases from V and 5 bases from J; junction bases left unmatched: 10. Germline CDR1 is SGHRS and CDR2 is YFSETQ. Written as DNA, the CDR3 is TGCGCCAGCAGCTCCTCGACAGGGCGGCGGGAGACCCAGTACTTC. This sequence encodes CASSSSTGRRETQYF. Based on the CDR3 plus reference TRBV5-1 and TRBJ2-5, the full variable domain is KAGVTQTPRYLIKTRGQQVTLSCSPISGHRSVSWYQQTPGQGLQFLFEYFSETQRNKGNFPGRFSGRQFSNSRSEMNVSTLELGDSALYLCASSSSTGRRETQYFGPGTRLLVL.

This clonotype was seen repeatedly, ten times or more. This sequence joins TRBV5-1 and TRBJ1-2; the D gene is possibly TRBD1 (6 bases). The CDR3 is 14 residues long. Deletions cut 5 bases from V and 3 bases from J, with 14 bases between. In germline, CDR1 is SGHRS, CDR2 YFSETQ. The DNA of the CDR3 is TGCGCCAGCAGACCGGCAGGGGAGGACTATGGCTACACCTTC. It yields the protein CASRPAGEDYGYTF.

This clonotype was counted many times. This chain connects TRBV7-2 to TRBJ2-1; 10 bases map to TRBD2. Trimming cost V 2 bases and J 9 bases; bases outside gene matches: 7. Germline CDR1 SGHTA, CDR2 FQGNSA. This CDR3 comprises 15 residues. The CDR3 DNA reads TGTGCCAGCAGCTTAATAGCGGGAGGCCAGGGTGAGCAGTTCTTC. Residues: CASSLIAGGQGEQFF.

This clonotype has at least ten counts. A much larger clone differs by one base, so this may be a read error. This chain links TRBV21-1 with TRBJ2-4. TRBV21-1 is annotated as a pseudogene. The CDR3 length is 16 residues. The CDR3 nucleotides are TGTGCCAGCAGCTTGGTCGGTGCTTTAGCCCAAAACATTCAGTACTTC. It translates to CASSLVGALAQNIQYF.

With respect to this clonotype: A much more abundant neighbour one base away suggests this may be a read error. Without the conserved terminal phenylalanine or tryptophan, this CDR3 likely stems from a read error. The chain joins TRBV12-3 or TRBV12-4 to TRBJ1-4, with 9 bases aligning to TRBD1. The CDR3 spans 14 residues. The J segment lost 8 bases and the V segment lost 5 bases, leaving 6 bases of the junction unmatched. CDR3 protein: CASSPGTGNEKLFI. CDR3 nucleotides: TGTGCCAGCAGTCCCGGGACAGGGAACGAAAAACTGTTTATT.

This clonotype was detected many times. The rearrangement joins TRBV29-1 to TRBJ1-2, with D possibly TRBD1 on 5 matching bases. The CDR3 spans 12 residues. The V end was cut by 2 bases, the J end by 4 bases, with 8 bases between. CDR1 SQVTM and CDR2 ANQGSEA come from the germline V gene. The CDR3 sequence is CSVERGAYGYTF. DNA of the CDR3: TGCAGCGTTGAAAGAGGGGCCTATGGCTACACCTTC.

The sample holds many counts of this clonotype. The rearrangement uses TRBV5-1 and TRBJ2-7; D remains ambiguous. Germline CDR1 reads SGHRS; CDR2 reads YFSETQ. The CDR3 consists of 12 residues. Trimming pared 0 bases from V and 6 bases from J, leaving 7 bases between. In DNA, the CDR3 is TGCGCCAGCAGCTTGGCCGTTGGCGAGCAGTACTTC. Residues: CASSLAVGEQYF.

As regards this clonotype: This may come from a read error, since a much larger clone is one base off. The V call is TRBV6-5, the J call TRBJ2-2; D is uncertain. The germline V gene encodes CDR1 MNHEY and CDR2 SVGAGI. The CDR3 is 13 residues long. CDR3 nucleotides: TGTGCCAGCAGATACTTGGTTTCCGGGGAGCTGTTTTTT. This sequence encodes CASRYLVSGELFF.

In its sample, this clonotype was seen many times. CDR3 coding DNA: TGTGCCAGCAGCTCTCGGACTAGCGGGGCATACAATGAGCAGTTCTTC. Translated, it gives CASSSRTSGAYNEQFF. This chain joins TRBV7-2 and TRBJ2-1, with 12 bases identical to TRBD2. The germline gives CDR1 SGHTA, CDR2 FQGNSA. The CDR3 is made up of 16 amino acids. V shed 4 bases, J shed 4 bases, and the junction held 5 bases outside the gene matches.